The next 13 T cell receptor beta chains were all read from a single sample in a study of shared clonotypes between healthy human individuals. Only in-frame clones appear in the TCRdb table, and some are missing; sequencing was by immunoSEQ multiplex PCR. The sample holds 2 million to 2.5 million clones; around 93% are singletons and the top ten take around 0.35%. Sequencing used naive CD4+ T cells from PBMCs. Subset of the sample: CD45RA+ positively selected. The source of these receptors is a man younger than 30 in good health. Some clones in this sample may be carry-over from other donors' samples.

The chain is built from TRBV2 and TRBJ1-1; D possibly corresponds to TRBD1 (5 bases). Germline CDR1 SNHLY, CDR2 FYNNEI. The V end was cut by 7 bases, the J end by 4 bases, with 16 bases between. The CDR3 covers 14 residues. The CDR3 nucleotides are TGTGCCAGCACGAGGGACCCCATTGTCACTGAAGCTTTCTTT. Its protein product is CASTRDPIVTEAFF.

The J gene is TRBJ2-2, the V gene TRBV27; D uncertain. V was clipped by 4 bases and J by 6 bases, with 15 bases between them. Looked up from germline, CDR1 is MNHEY and CDR2 is SMNVEV (reference sequence). This CDR3 comprises 15 residues. The CDR3: CASSSHPMSSGELFF. Here the CDR3 DNA reads TGTGCCAGCAGTTCCCACCCAATGTCTTCCGGGGAGCTGTTTTTT.

The chain couples TRBV28 to TRBJ2-1, with a weak D call TRBD1 (6 bases). The CDR3 loop spans 18 amino acids. Germline assignment: CDR1 MDHEN and CDR2 SYDVKM. V was pared by 6 bases and J by 8 bases, with 29 bases between. This CDR3 is CASSPRAGVFRVVDEQFF. CDR3 DNA: TGTGCCAGCAGCCCACGGGCAGGGGTCTTCCGGGTAGTCGATGAGCAGTTCTTC.

V and J are TRBV9 and TRBJ1-2; tentatively, D is TRBD1 (6 bases). V was cut by 2 bases and J by 3 bases, with 11 bases left in between. There are 14 residues in the CDR3. Germline loops: CDR1 SGDLS, CDR2 YYNGEE. CDR3 sequence (DNA): TGTGCCAGCAGCGTTTCGTCAGGGGACTATGGCTACACCTTC. Protein sequence: CASSVSSGDYGYTF.

The V call is TRBV5-4, the J call TRBJ2-7; the match to TRBD1 covers 9 bases. Trimming cost V 3 bases and J 5 bases; bases outside gene matches: 6. Per germline, CDR1 SGHNT and CDR2 YYREEE (reference sequence). The CDR3 consists of 14 residues. DNA of the CDR3: TGTGCCAGCAGCTACGGACAGGGGAGGAACGAGCAGTACTTC. Protein: CASSYGQGRNEQYF.

The gene calls are TRBV5-8 and TRBJ2-2; D uncertain. Germline CDR1 and CDR2: SGHTS and YDEGEE. The CDR3 spans 15 residues. Trimming removed 0 bases at V and 2 bases at J, with 8 bases between. DNA for the CDR3: TGTGCCAGCAGCTTGGACATCGGTAACACCGGGGAGCTGTTTTTT. It translates to CASSLDIGNTGELFF.

This chain connects TRBV18 to TRBJ1-2, with a possible D match to TRBD1 (5 bases). The CDR3 runs to 15 residues. From germline, CDR1 is KGHSH and CDR2 LQKENI. V gave up 5 bases and J gave up 5 bases, with 18 bases separating them. The CDR3 sequence is CASSSGTGVLYGYTF. As DNA, the CDR3 is TGTGCCAGCTCATCCGGGACCGGGGTTCTATATGGCTACACCTTC.

The chain employs TRBV14 and TRBJ1-4, with 8 bases fitting TRBD1. There are 16 residues in the CDR3. The junction had 9 bases not matched to a gene; V was cut back by 2 bases and J by 7 bases. Germline CDR1 and CDR2: SGHDN and FVKESK. The DNA for the CDR3 is TGTGCCAGCAGCCAACGGACAGGGACGCTGATTGAAAAACTGTTTTTT. It encodes CASSQRTGTLIEKLFF.

This clone showed up just a few times. The chain combines TRBV29-1 with TRBJ1-1, with TRBD1 matching 7 bases. The CDR3 loop spans 13 amino acids. Germline loops: CDR1 SQVTM, CDR2 ANQGSEA. J lost 5 bases, V lost 4 bases, and 7 bases had no gene match. The DNA of the CDR3 is TGCAGCGTTGTCAAGGGGGCATGGACTGAAGCTTTCTTT. Amino acid sequence: CSVVKGAWTEAFF.

The chain carries TRBV28 and TRBJ2-5; tentative D call: TRBD1 (6 bases). The length of the CDR3 is 13 residues. CDR1 is MDHEN, CDR2 SYDVKM, per germline. V was clipped by 5 bases and J by 13 bases, with 20 bases between them. The CDR3, as DNA: TGTGCCAGCAGTCTAGTAGGACAGCAATATCCGTACTTC. Amino acids: CASSLVGQQYPYF.

On this clone itself: Other DNA sequences of this sample code for an identical CDR3. The rearrangement joins TRBV5-1 to TRBJ2-7; a weak D match, TRBD2 (6 bases). This CDR3 has 15 residues. Germline CDR1 and CDR2: SGHRS and YFSETQ. V was pared by 0 bases and J by 0 bases, with 10 bases between. Here the CDR3 DNA reads TGCGCCAGCAGCTTGGAGGGACTGAGCTCCTACGAGCAGTACTTC. It translates to CASSLEGLSSYEQYF.

CDR3 DNA sequence: TGTGCCAGCAGCTCCGACAGGGCTAGCAATCAGCCCCAGCATTTT. This translates into CASSSDRASNQPQHF. The V gene is TRBV7-9, the J gene TRBJ1-5; 7 bases fit TRBD1. J was trimmed by 0 bases and V by 4 bases; bases with no gene match: 3. This CDR3 region has 15 residues. Germline V gene data show CDR1 as SEHNR and CDR2 as FQNEAQ (reference sequence).

This clone was seen more than once but under ten times. V is TRBV6-1 and J is TRBJ2-7; 7 bases agree with TRBD1. After removal of 3 bases from V and 6 bases from J, the junction contained 17 bases not matched to a gene. Germline loops: CDR1 MNHNS, CDR2 SASEGT. The CDR3 is 17 amino acids. The CDR3 DNA is TGTGCCAGCAGTGACCGCCCACTAGACAGGGTAGTCGGCGAGCAGTACTTC. It codes for CASSDRPLDRVVGEQYF.